Following are 12 T cell receptor beta chains from one sample sequenced in a study of response to subunit inactivated influenza vaccine. Each CDR3 protein is one row after TCRdb ran MiXCR on the RT-PCR reads. The table shows 860,000 or so distinct CDR3 sequences, with 21% occurring only once. The sample consisted of PBMCs from blood, taken roughly 5 days after vaccination. Every receptor here comes from a man in his fifties or sixties who received an inactivated influenza vaccine.

J is TRBJ1-2 and V is TRBV20-1, with D hard to call. Germline CDR1 reads DFQATT; CDR2 reads SNEGSKA (reference sequence). The CDR3 sequence is 15 residues long. The V and J ends lost 0 bases and 1 base respectively, with 12 bases between them. The CDR3 loop is CSARDQRHNNYGYTF. CDR3 nucleotide sequence: TGCAGTGCTAGAGATCAGCGGCATAATAACTATGGCTACACCTTC.

This chain links TRBV7-9 with TRBJ2-7, with 9 bases matching TRBD1. The CDR3 contains 14 residues. Losses at the gene ends were 3 bases for V and 11 bases for J; bases not matched to a gene: 11. Germline CDR1 reads SEHNR; CDR2 reads FQNEAQ (reference sequence). The CDR3 loop reads CASSFPGTGISEYF. The CDR3 DNA is TGTGCCAGCAGCTTTCCCGGGACAGGGATAAGCGAGTACTTC.

The rearrangement joins TRBV15 to TRBJ2-7, with D possibly being TRBD1 (5 bases). Germline assignment: CDR1 LNHNV and CDR2 YYDKDF (reference sequence). The CDR3 spans 15 residues. The V end lost 1 base, the J end lost 0 bases, and 10 bases lay between the germline ends. This CDR3 is CATSRAGQSSYEQYF. Here the CDR3 DNA reads TGTGCCACCAGCAGAGCAGGGCAGAGCTCCTACGAGCAGTACTTC. The full variable domain, rest sourced from reference TRBV15 and TRBJ2-7, is DAMVIQNPRYQVTQFGKPVTLSCSQTLNHNVMYWYQQKSSQAPKLLFHYYDKDFNNEADTPDNFQSRRPNTSFCFLDIRSPGLGDTAMYLCATSRAGQSSYEQYFGPGTRLTVT.

The V call is TRBV7-2, the J call TRBJ2-3; D unclear. V lost 5 bases, J lost 0 bases, and 9 bases lay in between. The CDR3 extends over 14 amino acids. In germline, CDR1 is SGHTA, CDR2 FQGNSA. The CDR3 spells CASSRPPSTDTQYF. The CDR3 bases are TGTGCCAGCAGCCGTCCCCCGAGCACAGATACGCAGTATTTT.

This clonotype was detected only a few times. The V call is TRBV20-1, the J call TRBJ2-3; 12 positions agree with TRBD2. Germline lookup yields CDR1 DFQATT and CDR2 SNEGSKA (reference sequence). The V segment lost 3 bases and the J segment 3 bases; nucleotides outside the gene matches: 1. CDR3 length equals 14 residues. The CDR3 DNA reads TGCAGTGCTAGGACTAGCGGGAGAACAGATACGCAGTATTTT. This codes for CSARTSGRTDTQYF.

The genes are TRBV5-1 and TRBJ1-2; TRBD1 might be the D (5 bases). This CDR3 is 14 amino acids long. Per germline, CDR1 SGHRS and CDR2 YFSETQ. Trimming took 4 bases from V and 5 from J, leaving 15 bases between them. CDR3 amino acids: CASSPGDYPYGYTF. Here the CDR3 DNA reads TGCGCCAGCAGCCCCGGGGACTACCCTTATGGCTACACCTTC.

This clonotype has just a few counts. The rearrangement uses TRBV20-1 and TRBJ2-7; 8 nucleotides line up with TRBD1. V shed 8 bases, J shed 6 bases, and the junction held 15 bases outside the gene matches. This CDR3 is built from 14 residues. CDR1 and CDR2 from the germline V gene are DFQATT and SNEGSKA (reference sequence). The CDR3 DNA reads as TGCAGTTCGGGACAGGAGGCCTGGGGACTCGAGCAGTACTTC. It yields the protein CSSGQEAWGLEQYF.

This clonotype was counted a few times. The rearrangement uses TRBV20-1 and TRBJ2-5; D remains ambiguous. The CDR3 loop spans 13 amino acids. The germline V gene encodes CDR1 DFQATT and CDR2 SNEGSKA (reference sequence). The V gene lost 3 bases and the J gene lost 0 bases, with 8 bases spanning the gap. The chain's CDR3 is CSASRHNQETQYF. CDR3 DNA: TGCAGTGCTAGCCGACATAACCAAGAGACCCAGTACTTC.

The rearrangement uses TRBV28 and TRBJ2-2, with 9 bases aligning to TRBD1. The CDR3 consists of 16 residues. Germline loops: CDR1 MDHEN, CDR2 SYDVKM. V shed 7 bases, J shed 2 bases, and the junction held 8 bases outside the gene matches. The CDR3 DNA sequence: TGTGCCAGCACCAAGCCGGGACAGGGAAACACCGGGGAGCTGTTTTTT. Translated, it gives CASTKPGQGNTGELFF.

At least ten counts were recorded for this clonotype. V is TRBV29-1 and J is TRBJ2-2; D is perhaps TRBD2 (6 bases). The CDR3 loop spans 15 amino acids. Germline loops: CDR1 SQVTM, CDR2 ANQGSEA. Trimming removed 1 base from V and 6 bases from J, with 15 bases in between. CDR3 amino acids: CSVEGIGSVAGELFF. CDR3 sequence (DNA): TGCAGCGTTGAAGGGATCGGGAGTGTAGCCGGGGAGCTGTTTTTT.

This clonotype was picked up a small number of times. The chain couples TRBV7-8 to TRBJ2-5; D tentatively reads TRBD1 or TRBD2 (5 bases each). Germline V gene sequence: CDR1 SGHVS, CDR2 FQNEAQ. Trimming shortened V by 5 bases and J by 0 bases, and 16 bases separated the two germline ends. This CDR3 is built from 16 residues. The CDR3: CASSRLGRTYQETQYF. CDR3 in DNA: TGTGCCAGCAGCCGTCTGGGACGGACGTACCAAGAGACCCAGTACTTC.

This clonotype was recorded a few times. One end of the junction fails to match germline, which may point to a read error. V and J are TRBV20-1 and TRBJ2-2, with 10 bases fitting TRBD1. Germline CDR1 and CDR2: DFQATT and SNEGSKA (reference sequence). This CDR3 comprises 18 residues. CDR3 protein: CSARGGTGVFANTGELLF. The CDR3 coding sequence is TGCAGTGCTAGAGGTGGGACAGGGGTTTTTGCGAACACCGGGGAGCTGCTTTTT.